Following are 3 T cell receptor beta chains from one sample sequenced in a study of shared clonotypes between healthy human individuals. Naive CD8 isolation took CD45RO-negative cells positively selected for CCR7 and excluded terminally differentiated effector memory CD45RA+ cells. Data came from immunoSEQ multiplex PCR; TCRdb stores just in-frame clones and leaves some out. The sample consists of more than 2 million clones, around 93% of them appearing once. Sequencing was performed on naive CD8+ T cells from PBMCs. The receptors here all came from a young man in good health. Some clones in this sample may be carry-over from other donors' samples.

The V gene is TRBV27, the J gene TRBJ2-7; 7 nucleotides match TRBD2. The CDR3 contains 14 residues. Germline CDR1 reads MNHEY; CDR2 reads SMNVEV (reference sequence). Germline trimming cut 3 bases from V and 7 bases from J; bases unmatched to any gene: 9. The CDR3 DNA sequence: TGTGCCAGCAGTTTTACGGGAGGCATGGGGGAGCAGTACTTC. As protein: CASSFTGGMGEQYF.

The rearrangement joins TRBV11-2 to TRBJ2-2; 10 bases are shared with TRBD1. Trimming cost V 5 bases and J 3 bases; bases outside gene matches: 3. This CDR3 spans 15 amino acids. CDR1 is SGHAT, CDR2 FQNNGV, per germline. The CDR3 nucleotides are TGTGCCAGCAGCCGACAGGGGGCGTACACCGGGGAGCTGTTTTTT. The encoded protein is CASSRQGAYTGELFF.

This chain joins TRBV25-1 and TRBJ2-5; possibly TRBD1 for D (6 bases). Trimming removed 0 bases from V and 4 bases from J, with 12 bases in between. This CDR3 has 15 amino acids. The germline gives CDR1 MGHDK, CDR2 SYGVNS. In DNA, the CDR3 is TGTGCCAGCAGTGAATATTCAGGGGCGAGAGAGACCCAGTACTTC. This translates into CASSEYSGARETQYF.